This T cell receptor (beta chain) was recovered during a study of blood T cell repertoires in COVID-19. Across the whole study: Acute-phase and convalescent COVID-19 samples originated in the United States, Italy and Spain. Sample material is recorded as cDNA or gDNA derived from T cells, B-cell-depleted T cells, or PBMCs.

Source study methods: It was from reference gene primer amplification that nucleated cell counts were estimated. Assay: immunoSEQ multiplex PCR; the TCRdb copy retains only in-frame clones and omits some. V, J and clone size are those of that table, while D and trimming were read from the DNA. The table has around 300,000 clones, around nine tenths seen once; the top ten hold 1%. V gave up 6 bases and J gave up 0 bases, with 11 bases separating them. Germline V gives CDR1 LNHDA, CDR2 SQIVND (reference sequence). The CDR3 loop spans 14 amino acids. The clonotype originates from a man in his fifties or sixties with active or convalescent COVID-19. The chain has TRBV19 and TRBJ1-1, with a tentative D call TRBD1 (6 bases). What was sequenced was peripheral blood. This CDR3 reads CASSVTGLNTEAFF. Written as DNA, the CDR3 is TGTGCCAGTAGCGTGACAGGTTTGAACACTGAAGCTTTCTTT.